The 7 T cell receptor beta chains listed next were all sequenced from one sample in a study of T cells in Graves' hyperthyroidism and ophthalmopathy. Amplification of TCR beta CDR3 regions was performed using RNA transcripts as template. TCR CDR3 regions were first amplified by RT-PCR with HTBI primers. TCRdb reprocessed the multiplex PCR reads via MiXCR and lists one record per CDR3 protein. The sample includes 600,000 or so distinct CDR3 sequences, about 14% of them seen just once. Material for sequencing was blood. The receptors stem from a woman aged 45-59 years with Graves' ophthalmopathy.

Details on this clonotype: It may be a read error: a sequence one base away is much more abundant. The chain couples TRBV7-9 to TRBJ1-6; tentative D call: TRBD1 (6 bases). The CDR3 consists of 14 residues. Between the trimmed V and J ends, which lost 6 bases and 12 bases, there was a span of 18 bases. The germline gives CDR1 SEHNR, CDR2 FQNEAQ (reference sequence). The CDR3 protein is CASSWDTFGLPLHF. In DNA form, the CDR3 reads TGTGCCAGCAGTTGGGACACTTTTGGGTTACCCCTCCACTTT.

This clonotype was counted at least ten times. The chain joins TRBV12-3 or TRBV12-4 to TRBJ1-3; D remains unclear. The CDR3 consists of 14 residues. V shed 2 bases and J shed 0 bases, with 5 bases lying between them. Here the CDR3 reads CASSLRHSGNTIYF. In DNA form, the CDR3 reads TGTGCCAGCAGTTTAAGGCACTCTGGAAACACCATATATTTT.

This clonotype was counted between two and nine times. This chain links TRBV12-3 or TRBV12-4 with TRBJ1-1, with unresolved D. The CDR3 is 13 amino acids. V was trimmed by 0 bases and J by 6 bases, leaving 8 bases between them. CDR3 region: CASSLATMSEAFF. The CDR3 DNA reads as TGTGCCAGCAGTTTAGCGACAATGTCTGAAGCTTTCTTT.

This chain joins TRBV27 and TRBJ1-4, with a weak D call TRBD1 (5 bases). Trimming stripped 3 bases from V and 10 bases from J, with 9 bases between. The germline V gene encodes CDR1 MNHEY and CDR2 SMNVEV (reference sequence). The CDR3 loop spans 12 amino acids. This chain's CDR3 is CASSLPDRKLFF. The CDR3 DNA is TGTGCCAGCAGTTTGCCCGACAGAAAACTGTTTTTT.

The table lists this clonotype with a few counts. V gene TRBV4-3 combines with J gene TRBJ2-1, with D unresolved. The V end was cut by 0 bases, the J end by 2 bases, with 11 bases between. Germline CDR1 LGHNA, CDR2 YSLEER. The CDR3 covers 16 residues. The CDR3 nucleotides read TGCGCCAGCAGCCAAGATGGGCTAGGACCCTACAATGAGCAGTTCTTC. Residues: CASSQDGLGPYNEQFF.

This clonotype was picked up many times. The chain combines TRBV6-1 with TRBJ2-1; 13 positions agree with TRBD2. CDR1 is MNHNS, CDR2 SASEGT, per germline. The trim removed 7 bases at V and 6 bases at J, leaving 3 bases unmatched. There are 14 residues in the CDR3. CDR3 protein: CASITSGRANEQFF. CDR3 DNA: TGTGCCAGCATTACTAGCGGGAGGGCCAATGAGCAGTTCTTC.

This clonotype appeared many times. CDR3 in DNA: TGCGCCAGCAGCCCGGGACTAGCGAATCGCTACGAGCAGTACTTC. This codes for CASSPGLANRYEQYF. The V and J genes are TRBV4-1 and TRBJ2-7; 10 bases agree with TRBD2. The V gene's germline CDR1 is MGHRA and CDR2 YSYEKL. This CDR3 spans 15 amino acids. V shed 4 bases, J shed 3 bases, and the junction held 6 bases outside the gene matches.